Listed here are 17 T cell receptor beta chains from one sample, sequenced in a study of PD-L1 blockade in urothelial cancer. The time point denotes: pretreatment peripheral blood. Assay: immunoSEQ multiplex PCR; the TCRdb copy retains only in-frame clones and omits some. The repertoire has some 53,000 clones, approximately 72% of them found once; the top ten carry approximately 4%. Sequencing was performed on PBMCs, taken around atezolizumab (anti-PD-L1) treatment. The receptors originated from a man aged 65-85 years with urothelial cancer.

The rearrangement joins TRBV16 to TRBJ1-1, with TRBD1 matching over 12 bases. V dropped 2 bases and J dropped 5; count of bases not matched to a gene: 6. The CDR3 is made up of 16 amino acids. The germline gives CDR1 KGHSY, CDR2 FQNENV. This CDR3 reads CASSQAKGQGATEAFF. The CDR3 DNA follows: TGTGCCAGCAGCCAAGCTAAGGGACAGGGGGCAACTGAAGCTTTCTTT. The full variable domain, its missing parts supplied by reference TRBV16 and TRBJ1-1, is GEEVAQTPKHLVRGEGQKAKLYCAPIKGHSYVFWYQQVLKNEFKFLISFQNENVFDETGMPKERFSAKCLPNSPCSLEIQATKLEDSAVYFCASSQAKGQGATEAFFGQGTRLTVV.

The gene calls are TRBV2 and TRBJ2-7, with a tentative D call TRBD2 (5 bases). Germline lookup yields CDR1 SNHLY and CDR2 FYNNEI. The germline V and J ends were trimmed by 7 bases and 0 bases, with 7 bases remaining between them. The CDR3 is made up of 12 amino acids. The CDR3 is CASTRDSYEQYF. CDR3 DNA sequence: TGTGCCAGCACCCGGGACTCCTACGAGCAGTACTTC.

This clone was detected only a few times. The chain links TRBV19 to TRBJ1-1, with D hard to call. Germline CDR1 LNHDA, CDR2 SQIVND (reference sequence). Trimming took off 8 bases at V and 2 bases at J, with 12 bases between the two ends. This CDR3 has 13 residues. Written as DNA, the CDR3 is TGTGCCAGTTGCTTGACACCTAACACTGAAGCTTTCTTT. Protein: CASCLTPNTEAFF.

In its sample, this clone was seen a few times. The chain carries TRBV4-3 and TRBJ2-3; D remains unclear. V shed 0 bases and J shed 0 bases, with 4 bases lying between them. This CDR3 comprises 14 residues. Germline CDR1 LGHNA, CDR2 YSLEER. The CDR3 loop is CASSQEQSTDTQYF. In nucleotides, the CDR3 is TGCGCCAGCAGCCAAGAGCAGAGCACAGATACGCAGTATTTT.

The chain is built from TRBV11-2 and TRBJ2-7; D is unresolved. Germline-derived CDR1 and CDR2 are SGHAT and FQNNGV. Between the trimmed V and J ends, which lost 5 bases and 0 bases, there was a span of 11 bases. The CDR3 covers 14 residues. The CDR3 sequence is CASSPRAPSYEQYF. CDR3 bases: TGTGCCAGCAGCCCCAGAGCGCCCTCCTACGAGCAGTACTTC.

The chain links TRBV5-1 to TRBJ2-2; a possible D gene is TRBD1 (5 bases). Trimming shortened V by 7 bases and J by 6 bases, and 19 bases separated the two germline ends. The CDR3 totals 15 residues. Germline V gives CDR1 SGHRS, CDR2 YFSETQ. This CDR3 reads CASGPQGSGAGELFF. CDR3 coding DNA: TGCGCCAGCGGACCCCAGGGATCTGGGGCCGGGGAGCTGTTTTTT.

This clone was picked up one time. This chain uses TRBV30 with TRBJ2-5; 9 positions agree with TRBD1. Germline CDR1 reads GTSNPN; CDR2 reads SVGIG (reference sequence). The CDR3 has 11 residues. Trimming removed 5 bases from V and 13 bases from J; junction bases left unmatched: 8. The CDR3 loop reads CAWDNRGPSYF. The CDR3 nucleotides are TGTGCCTGGGACAACAGGGGGCCTTCGTACTTC.

This sequence joins TRBV15 and TRBJ2-7; 10 positions agree with TRBD1. The germline CDR1 and CDR2 sequences are LNHNV and YYDKDF (reference sequence). V trimming: 5 bases; J trimming: 2 bases; junction bases outside the gene matches: 3. The CDR3 is 14 residues long. CDR3: CATSGDRGPYEQYF. CDR3 bases: TGTGCCACCAGCGGGGACAGGGGACCCTACGAGCAGTACTTC.

V is TRBV5-4 and J is TRBJ1-2, with TRBD1 matching over 8 bases. This CDR3 is 14 amino acids long. Trimming took 2 bases from V and 4 from J; bases not matched to a gene: 4. The germline V gene encodes CDR1 SGHNT and CDR2 YYREEE (reference sequence). The CDR3 nucleotides are TGTGCCAGCAGCTTTGGGACAGGCAGCTATGGCTACACCTTC. Its translation: CASSFGTGSYGYTF.

V and J are TRBV4-3 and TRBJ2-2; D is perhaps TRBD2 (6 bases). CDR1 is LGHNA and CDR2 is YSLEER in the germline V gene. Trimming left V 4 bases short and J 3 bases short, with 9 bases between. The CDR3 contains 14 residues. The CDR3 spells CASSPGTHTGELFF. CDR3 nucleotide sequence: TGCGCCAGCAGCCCCGGGACTCACACCGGGGAGCTGTTTTTT.

The chain has TRBV7-9 and TRBJ1-2; weak D call: TRBD1 (6 bases). Trimming removed 4 bases at V and 5 bases at J, with 11 bases between. The CDR3 runs to 13 residues. Looked up from germline, CDR1 is SEHNR and CDR2 is FQNEAQ (reference sequence). Here the CDR3 DNA reads TGTGCCAGCAGCTCTCGGACAGTTTATGGCTACACCTTC. Protein product: CASSSRTVYGYTF.

The chain links TRBV6-1 to TRBJ1-3, with a possible D match to TRBD1 (6 bases). V was shortened by 0 bases and J by 0 bases, with 15 bases between the two germline ends. The CDR3 has 18 residues. Germline loops: CDR1 MNHNS, CDR2 SASEGT. CDR3 nucleotide sequence: TGTGCCAGCAGTGAAGCGCGTGCCCCAGGGGTCTCTGGAAACACCATATATTTT. This translates into CASSEARAPGVSGNTIYF.

The chain joins TRBV7-2 to TRBJ2-5; TRBD2 matches 13 bases. The end of the DNA fits TRBJ2-7 better, so the J call may be wrong. The CDR3 totals 15 residues. From germline, CDR1 is SGHTA and CDR2 FQGNSA. Here the CDR3 reads CASSLGLAGPYEQYF. For the CDR3, the DNA is TGTGCCAGCAGCTTGGGACTAGCGGGACCATACGAGCAGTACTTC.

The chain carries TRBV9 and TRBJ1-1; TRBD1 matches 7 bases. The CDR3 has 13 residues. From germline, CDR1 is SGDLS and CDR2 YYNGEE. J was trimmed by 4 bases and V by 3 bases; bases with no gene match: 3. CDR3 DNA sequence: TGTGCCAGCAGCGCAGGGGACAGCACTGAAGCTTTCTTT. Protein product: CASSAGDSTEAFF.

The chain recombines TRBV13 with TRBJ1-4; 8 nucleotides agree with TRBD1. CDR1 and CDR2 (germline): PRHDT, FYEKMQ (reference sequence). After removal of 5 bases from V and 3 bases from J, the junction contained 8 bases not matched to a gene. This CDR3 spans 16 amino acids. The CDR3 loop reads CASSPRQGAANEKLFF. CDR3 coding DNA: TGTGCCAGCAGCCCCCGGCAGGGGGCGGCTAATGAAAAACTGTTTTTT.

This clone was counted a single time. The J gene is TRBJ1-4, the V gene TRBV15, with D tentatively TRBD1 (5 bases). V dropped 6 bases and J dropped 8 bases, with 13 bases sitting between them. This CDR3 has 13 amino acids. Per the germline V gene, CDR1 is LNHNV and CDR2 is YYDKDF (reference sequence). CDR3 amino acids: CATRRDSVEKLFF. CDR3 in DNA: TGTGCCACCAGAAGGGACTCCGTCGAAAAACTGTTTTTT.

This chain joins TRBV11-3 and TRBJ2-5, with 7 nucleotides matching TRBD1. Per germline, CDR1 SGHNT and CDR2 YENEEA. V was pared by 5 bases and J by 6 bases, with 9 bases of the junction left unmatched. The CDR3 sequence is 14 residues long. The CDR3 loop reads CASSLHRGMKTQYF. The DNA of the CDR3 is TGTGCCAGCAGCCTCCACAGGGGAATGAAGACCCAGTACTTC.